These 13 T cell receptor beta chains were sequenced from one sample in a study of blood T cell repertoires in COVID-19. The repertoire was sequenced with immunoSEQ multiplex PCR; TCRdb's copy has only in-frame clones and lacks some. The sample holds fewer than 450,000 clones, about 91% seen once. Material: peripheral blood. These receptors were collected from a woman aged 45 to 65 with COVID-19, enrolled during active disease.

The chain links TRBV6-5 to TRBJ1-1, with 7 bases that match TRBD1. V lost 4 bases, J lost 2 bases, and 4 bases stayed unmatched. The CDR3 is 14 amino acids. CDR1 is MNHEY, CDR2 SVGAGI, per germline. CDR3 loop: CASSFGQENTEAFF. CDR3 bases: TGTGCCAGCAGTTTCGGACAGGAAAACACTGAAGCTTTCTTT.

Only a few counts were recorded for this clone. This CDR3 reads CASSPGQGKGSPLHF. For the CDR3, the DNA is TGTGCCAGCAGCCCAGGACAGGGGAAAGGTTCACCCCTCCACTTT. V is TRBV5-4 and J is TRBJ1-6, with 9 bases lining up with TRBD1. In germline, CDR1 is SGHNT, CDR2 YYREEE (reference sequence). V shed 4 bases and J 9 bases; nucleotides not matched to a gene: 8. The CDR3 is 15 amino acids.

The chain joins TRBV6-2 or TRBV6-3 to TRBJ2-1; TRBD2 aligns across 12 bases. The CDR3 extends over 15 amino acids. The ends lost 4 bases at V and 8 bases at J; junction bases unmatched: 6. Germline V gives CDR1 MNHEY, CDR2 SVGEGT. CDR3 sequence (DNA): TGTGCCAGCAGTTCTAGCGGGGGGGCCCCCGATGAGCAGTTCTTC. The encoded protein is CASSSSGGAPDEQFF.

This chain connects TRBV27 to TRBJ2-2; D might be TRBD1 (6 bases). V gave up 2 bases and J gave up 4 bases, with 11 bases separating them. Per the germline V gene, CDR1 is MNHEY and CDR2 is SMNVEV (reference sequence). The length of the CDR3 is 15 residues. The CDR3 nucleotides are TGTGCCAGCAGTTTAGGCCAGGGGCTCACCGGGGAGCTGTTTTTT. This sequence encodes CASSLGQGLTGELFF.

As concerns this clone: Different DNA sequences within this sample yield the same CDR3. The rearrangement joins TRBV6-5 to TRBJ1-5; D call uncertain. V was clipped by 6 bases and J by 4 bases, with 4 bases between them. The CDR3 covers 11 residues. Germline CDR1 is MNHEY and CDR2 is SVGAGI. For the CDR3, the DNA is TGTGCCAGCAGGGCAAATCAGCCCCAGCATTTT. It specifies CASRANQPQHF.

The gene calls are TRBV2 and TRBJ1-1; the D is unclear. V was pared by 5 bases and J by 0 bases, with 7 bases between. The CDR3 length is 13 residues. CDR1 is SNHLY, CDR2 FYNNEI, per germline. The CDR3 coding sequence is TGTGCCAGCAGTCGTGAGATGAACACTGAAGCTTTCTTT. It is translated as CASSREMNTEAFF.

The V gene is TRBV28, the J gene TRBJ1-2; maybe TRBD1 (5 bases). Germline V lookup: CDR1 MDHEN, CDR2 SYDVKM. V dropped 7 bases and J dropped 4 bases, with 19 bases sitting between them. The CDR3 is made up of 15 amino acids. The CDR3 here is CASTLGGARIYGYTF. The CDR3, as DNA: TGTGCCAGCACCTTGGGCGGGGCGCGCATCTATGGCTACACCTTC.

The chain joins TRBV27 to TRBJ2-5; tentatively, D is TRBD2 (6 bases). The length of the CDR3 is 13 residues. Germline V gene sequence: CDR1 MNHEY, CDR2 SMNVEV (reference sequence). V lost 0 bases, J lost 5 bases, and 7 bases lay in between. CDR3 sequence: CASSLSSGETQYF. In DNA, the CDR3 is TGTGCCAGCAGTTTATCCAGCGGGGAGACCCAGTACTTC.

The chain joins TRBV13 to TRBJ1-5; 9 bases line up with TRBD1. Germline V gene data show CDR1 as PRHDT and CDR2 as FYEKMQ (reference sequence). The CDR3 length is 20 residues. The V gene end was trimmed by 4 bases and the J gene end by 0 bases; junction bases not matched to a gene: 16. The CDR3 sequence: CASSSDRGATVLHSNQPQHF. In DNA form, the CDR3 reads TGTGCCAGCAGCTCAGACAGGGGGGCTACGGTGCTCCATAGCAATCAGCCCCAGCATTTT.

The genes are TRBV6-2 or TRBV6-3 and TRBJ1-5; D is uncertain. Trimming removed 2 bases at V and 1 base at J, with 3 bases between. The CDR3 loop spans 13 amino acids. Germline lookup yields CDR1 MNHEY and CDR2 SVGEGT. The chain's CDR3 is CASSYESNQPQHF. CDR3 nucleotides: TGTGCCAGCAGTTACGAGAGCAATCAGCCCCAGCATTTT.

On this clone itself: Additional DNA sequences in this sample encode the identical CDR3. The chain uses TRBV5-4 and TRBJ2-1; 7 bases agree with TRBD1. V shed 1 base and J 0 bases; nucleotides not matched to a gene: 1. CDR1 is SGHNT, CDR2 YYREEE, per germline (reference sequence). This CDR3 is built from 15 residues. This CDR3 is CASSLTGASYNEQFF. The CDR3 DNA sequence: TGTGCCAGCAGCTTGACAGGGGCCTCCTACAATGAGCAGTTCTTC.

In this sample, this clone turned up a few times. The chain carries TRBV24-1 and TRBJ2-3; unclear D gene. The V and J ends lost 4 bases and 6 bases respectively, with 10 bases between them. CDR1 KGHDR and CDR2 SFDVKD come from the germline V gene. The CDR3 runs to 13 residues. The CDR3 nucleotides read TGTGCCACCAGTGACCTCGACGGGGATACGCAGTATTTT. It specifies CATSDLDGDTQYF.

There are a few counts of this clone. The CDR3 DNA reads as TGTGCCAGCAGCCGGGTGGCTGCAACTAATGAAAAACTGTTTTTT. Translated: CASSRVAATNEKLFF. The genes are TRBV7-8 and TRBJ1-4; D not certain. The CDR3 totals 15 residues. CDR1 and CDR2 from the germline V gene are SGHVS and FQNEAQ. The V and J ends lost 5 bases and 0 bases respectively, with 10 bases between them.